This T cell receptor beta chain was identified in a study of shared clonotypes between healthy human individuals. Whole-study context: Three plates each covered CD4 naive and memory; CD8 naive two, CD8 memory one. Study-wide findings and caveats: Approximately 5.3% was the fraction of naive CD4 clonotypes found shared across a few donors.

Produced via immunoSEQ multiplex PCR; TCRdb's table is partial and in-frame only. The sample lists some 2,500,000 clones, approximately 94% occurring once. Comments on this clone: Its specificity is not known. A junction boundary mismatches the germline segment, possibly from a read error. The sample contains more than one DNA sequence encoding this CDR3.

Recent acute infections and vaccinations were absent in the healthy HIV-negative adult donors. Into CD45RA+ naive and CD45RA-negative memory subsets, the CD4+ cells were split. Germline loops: CDR1 MNHNY, CDR2 SVGAGI (reference sequence). This CDR3 has 14 amino acids. Sequencing was done on a sample of naive CD4+ T cells from PBMCs. Described subset: CD45RA+ positively selected. This sequence originates from a man between 18 and 35 years old in good health. Some clones in this sample may be carry-over from other donors' samples. This rearrangement joins TRBV6-6 to TRBJ1-2; TRBD1 agrees at 8 bases. CDR3 protein: CASSPGTGSYGYTF. Written as DNA, the CDR3 is TGCGCCAGCAGTCCCGGGACAGGCTCCTATGGCTACACCTTC.